Listed below are T cell receptor beta chains from one sample, sequenced in a study of identical twins. TCRdb re-analysed the 5' RACE reads in MiXCR, keeping a single row per CDR3 protein. The sample has some 600,000 distinct CDR3 sequences; under 8.5% are singletons. The same specimen was also included in a second study, on yellow fever vaccine responses in identical twins.

Material for sequencing was PBMCs. The receptors shown here come from a woman between 18 and 29 years old in good health. Each CDR3 is given with its conserved first and last residue. The D gene is left open where the match is weak. The size field is filled for only some rows; it gives once, few, many or a size class.

D	V	size	J	DNA	CDR3
TRBD1	TRBV20-1	few	TRBJ1-1	TGCAGTGCCCCCACAGGGGCCCTTGAAGCTTTCTTT	CSAPTGALEAFF
NA	TRBV28	NA	TRBJ2-5	TGTGCCAGCAGTGCAGCAGGAGAGACCCAGTACTTC	CASSAAGETQYF
NA	TRBV28	NA	TRBJ1-5	TGTGCCACCCAGTTTGGGGGGAATCAGCCCCAGCATTTT	CATQFGGNQPQHF
NA	TRBV4-2	NA	TRBJ2-1	TGTGCCAGCAGCCAAGCCAAGGGGTGGGCTAAGAGTGAGCAGTTCTTC	CASSQAKGWAKSEQFF
NA	TRBV4-1	few	TRBJ1-5	TGCGCCAGCAGCCAAGTTGGGCTCAGCAATCAGCCCCAGCATTTT	CASSQVGLSNQPQHF
NA	TRBV29-1	many	TRBJ2-1	TGCAGCGTTCGCCCTATTAGCTCCTACAATGAGCAGTTCTTC	CSVRPISSYNEQFF
TRBD1	TRBV10-2	NA	TRBJ1-1	TGCGCCAGCCAGAGACAGGGAGTGAACACTGAAGCTTTCTTT	CASQRQGVNTEAFF
TRBD1	TRBV20-1	few	TRBJ1-1	TGCAGTGCTAGACTACCCGGGACAGGGGTCACTGAAGCTTTCTTT	CSARLPGTGVTEAFF
TRBD1	TRBV12-3/TRBV12-4	few	TRBJ2-7	TGTGCCAGCAAGAGGGACAGGGTCCTTAAGCAGTACTTC	CASKRDRVLKQYF
NA	TRBV5-1	many	TRBJ1-5	TGCGCCAGCAGCTTGGCCGGACAGATCAATCAGCCCCAGCATTTT	CASSLAGQINQPQHF
TRBD1	TRBV7-3	few	TRBJ2-1	TGTGCCAGCAGCTTCGGGACAGGGTCCTACAATGAGCAGTTCTTC	CASSFGTGSYNEQFF
NA	TRBV29-1	many	TRBJ1-2	TGCAGCGTTGAACTGACAGGTTTCTATGGCTACACCTTC	CSVELTGFYGYTF
NA	TRBV13	NA	TRBJ2-3	TGTGCCAGCAGCTCCCCGTTGATTATCACAGATACGCAGTATTTT	CASSSPLIITDTQYF
TRBD1	TRBV11-2	NA	TRBJ2-3	TGTGCCAGCAGCCACCTTAGGGACAGGGGACCAGATACGCAGTATTTT	CASSHLRDRGPDTQYF
NA	TRBV5-1	few	TRBJ2-3	TGCGCCAGCAGCCAATTTGGAATCACAGATACGCAGTATTTT	CASSQFGITDTQYF
TRBD2	TRBV15	NA	TRBJ2-5	TGTGCCACCAGCAGCCCGCTTGGACTAGCGGGGGGGCGGGGTGAGACCCAGTACTTC	CATSSPLGLAGGRGETQYF
NA	TRBV20-1	many	TRBJ1-1	TGCAGTGCTACAGGGAGGAACACTGAAGCTTTCTTT	CSATGRNTEAFF
NA	TRBV4-1	NA	TRBJ2-2	TGCGCCAGCAGCCAAATAAGAGGTCGGAACACCGGGGAGCTGTTTTTT	CASSQIRGRNTGELFF
NA	TRBV5-8	NA	TRBJ2-1	TGTGCCAGCAGCCTGAGGCTCTCCTACAATGAGCAGTTCTTC	CASSLRLSYNEQFF
NA	TRBV28	few	TRBJ1-1	TGTGCCAGCAGAGGTTTTGAAGCTTTCTTT	CASRGFEAFF
NA	TRBV6-5	few	TRBJ1-1	TGTGCCAGCAGTTACGGGCCGGGGGAGAGGGTCACTGAAGCTTTCTTT	CASSYGPGERVTEAFF
NA	TRBV10-3	few	TRBJ1-2	TGTGCCATCGGGGGAGACCGGACTAACTATGGCTACACCTTC	CAIGGDRTNYGYTF
NA	TRBV12-3/TRBV12-4	many	TRBJ2-6	TGTGCCAGCAGTCAAACAGCTGGGGCCAACGTCCTGACTTTC	CASSQTAGANVLTF
NA	TRBV5-1	many	TRBJ1-4	TGCGCCAGCAGCCTCCGGTCCCGAGGGGATAATGAAAAACTGTTTTTT	CASSLRSRGDNEKLFF
TRBD1	TRBV5-1	many	TRBJ1-1	TGCGCCAGCAGCGTGCGGCGGACAGGGGGCTTGGTCACTGAAGCTTTCTTT	CASSVRRTGGLVTEAFF
NA	TRBV20-1	few	TRBJ2-5	TGCAGTGCTAGGGGGAGCCATGAGACCCAGTACTTC	CSARGSHETQYF
NA	TRBV28	many	TRBJ2-5	TGTGCCAGCAGTTTTATTGAGACCCAGTACTTC	CASSFIETQYF
TRBD2	TRBV29-1	NA	TRBJ2-3	TGCAGCGTCACTAGCGGGAGCCGCATAACAGATACGCAGTATTTT	CSVTSGSRITDTQYF